This entry features one T cell receptor beta chain sequence. Its antigen is still unknown. The data were produced by immunoSEQ multiplex PCR, yet TCRdb's version contains in-frame clones alone and is incomplete. The data contain 78,000 or so clones, 80% to 95% of them singletons. The record originates from a study of OX40 agonist ivuxolimab in advanced cancers. Study at large: It was permissible to have had prior anti-PD-1, anti-PD-L1 or anti-CTLA-4 therapy, and approximately 38% had some.

The V gene's germline CDR1 is LNHDA and CDR2 SQIVND (reference sequence). The CDR3 contains 14 residues. V was clipped by 9 bases and J by 9 bases, with 21 bases between them. The study's findings and limits: Several nonresponders also turned out to have low normalized T-cell clonal expansion. On average, a greater number of expanded clones characterised CD8+ T cells relative to CD4+.

The sequence was obtained from an adult with an advanced solid tumor such as melanoma, head and neck, liver or kidney cancer. The chain is built from TRBV19 and TRBJ2-1, with D tentatively TRBD2 (5 bases). Sequencing was performed on CD4+ or CD8+ T cells sorted from blood, taken in a trial of the OX40 agonist ivuxolimab. CDR3 residues: CASQPERSYGEQFF. In DNA, the CDR3 is TGTGCCAGCCAGCCTGAGCGGTCCTACGGTGAGCAGTTCTTC.